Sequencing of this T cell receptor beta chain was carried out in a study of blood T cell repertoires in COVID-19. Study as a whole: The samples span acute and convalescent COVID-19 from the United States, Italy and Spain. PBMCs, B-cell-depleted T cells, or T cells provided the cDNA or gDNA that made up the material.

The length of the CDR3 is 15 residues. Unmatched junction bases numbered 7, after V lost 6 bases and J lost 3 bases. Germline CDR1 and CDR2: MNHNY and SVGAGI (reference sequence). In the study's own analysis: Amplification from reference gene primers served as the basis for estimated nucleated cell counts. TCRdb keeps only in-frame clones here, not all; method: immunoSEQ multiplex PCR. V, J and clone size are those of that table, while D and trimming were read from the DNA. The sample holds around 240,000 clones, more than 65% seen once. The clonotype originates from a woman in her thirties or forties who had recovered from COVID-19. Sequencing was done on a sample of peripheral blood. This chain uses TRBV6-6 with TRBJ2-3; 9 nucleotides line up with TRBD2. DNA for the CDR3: TGTGCCAGCAGAGGTGGCGGGGGGGTAACAGATACGCAGTATTTT. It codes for CASRGGGGVTDTQYF.